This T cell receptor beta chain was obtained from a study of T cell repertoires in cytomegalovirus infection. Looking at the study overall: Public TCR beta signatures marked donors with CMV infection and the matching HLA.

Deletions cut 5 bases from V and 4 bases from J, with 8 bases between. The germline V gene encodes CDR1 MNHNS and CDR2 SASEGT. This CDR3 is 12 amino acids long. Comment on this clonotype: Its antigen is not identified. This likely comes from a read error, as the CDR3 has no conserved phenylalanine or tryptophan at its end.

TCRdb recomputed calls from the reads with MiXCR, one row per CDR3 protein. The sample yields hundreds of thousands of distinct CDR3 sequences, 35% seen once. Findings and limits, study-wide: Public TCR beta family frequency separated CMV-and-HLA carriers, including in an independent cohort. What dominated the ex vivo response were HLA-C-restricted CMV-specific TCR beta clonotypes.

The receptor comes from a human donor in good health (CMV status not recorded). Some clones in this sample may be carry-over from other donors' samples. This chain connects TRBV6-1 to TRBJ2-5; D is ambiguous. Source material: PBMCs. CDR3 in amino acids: CASSRNPETQYL. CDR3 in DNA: TGTGCCAGCAGTCGGAACCCAGAGACCCAGTACTTA.